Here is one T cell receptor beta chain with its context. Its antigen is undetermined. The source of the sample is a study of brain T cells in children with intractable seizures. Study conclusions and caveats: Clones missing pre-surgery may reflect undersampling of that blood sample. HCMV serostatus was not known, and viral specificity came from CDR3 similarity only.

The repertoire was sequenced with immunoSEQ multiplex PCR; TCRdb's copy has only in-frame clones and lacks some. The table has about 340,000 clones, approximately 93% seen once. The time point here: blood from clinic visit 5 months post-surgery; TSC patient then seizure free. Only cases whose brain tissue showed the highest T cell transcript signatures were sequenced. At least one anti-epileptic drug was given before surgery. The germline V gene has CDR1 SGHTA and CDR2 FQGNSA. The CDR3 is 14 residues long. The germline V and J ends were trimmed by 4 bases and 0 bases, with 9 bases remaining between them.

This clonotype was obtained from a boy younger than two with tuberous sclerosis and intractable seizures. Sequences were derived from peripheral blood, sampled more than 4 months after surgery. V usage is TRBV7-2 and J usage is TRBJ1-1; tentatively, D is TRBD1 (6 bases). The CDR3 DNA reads TGTGCCAGCAGCTCAGGACAGTTGAACACTGAAGCTTTCTTT. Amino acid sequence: CASSSGQLNTEAFF. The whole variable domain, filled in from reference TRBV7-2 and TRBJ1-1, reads GAGVSQSPSNKVTEKGKDVELRCDPISGHTALYWYRQSLGQGLEFLIYFQGNSAPDKSGLPSDRFSAERTGGSVSTLTIQRTQQEDSAVYLCASSSGQLNTEAFFGQGTRLTVV.